Below are 30 T cell receptor beta chains sequenced from a single sample in a study of blood T cell repertoires in COVID-19. Clones were sequenced by immunoSEQ multiplex PCR, and TCRdb holds only the in-frame ones, with some missing. The sample lists approximately 82,000 clones, 80% to 95% occurring once. The sample was peripheral blood. The receptors derive from a woman in her sixties or seventies with active COVID-19.

The chain links TRBV3-1 (or the pseudogene TRBV3-2) to TRBJ2-3; D might be TRBD2 (5 bases). The CDR3 runs to 16 residues. The germline V and J ends were trimmed by 0 bases and 0 bases, with 10 bases remaining between them. Looked up from germline, CDR1 is LGHDT and CDR2 is YNNKEL (reference sequence). The CDR3 DNA sequence: TGTGCCAGCAGCCAAGACCGTGGCGGGAGCACAGATACGCAGTATTTT. Translation gives CASSQDRGGSTDTQYF.

The J gene is TRBJ2-7, the V gene TRBV21-1; TRBD1 is the table's D call and was not checked against the DNA. TRBV21-1 is designated a pseudogene. The CDR3 length is 14 residues. This CDR3 reads CASSTGHQRYEQYF. CDR3 in DNA: TGTGCCAGCAGCACGGGACATCAACGCTACGAGCAGTACTTC.

V usage is TRBV27 and J usage is TRBJ2-7, with 8 bases aligning to TRBD1. The CDR3 totals 15 residues. Looked up from germline, CDR1 is MNHEY and CDR2 is SMNVEV (reference sequence). The V and J ends lost 6 bases and 4 bases, in that order; junction bases with no gene match: 11. As DNA, the CDR3 is TGTGCCAGCAGCCCACCCGGCAGGGGGCGGTACGAGCAGTACTTC. Translating gives CASSPPGRGRYEQYF.

The chain uses TRBV11-2 and TRBJ2-1, with TRBD2 matching over 9 bases. J was trimmed by 3 bases and V by 5 bases; bases with no gene match: 5. Per the germline V gene, CDR1 is SGHAT and CDR2 is FQNNGV. The CDR3 loop spans 15 amino acids. The CDR3, as DNA: TGTGCCAGCAGCATCGGGACTAGCCTCTACAATGAGCAGTTCTTC. Amino acids: CASSIGTSLYNEQFF.

This clone was observed a handful of times. The chain combines TRBV25-1 with TRBJ2-7, with a possible D match to TRBD2 (6 bases). Germline V gives CDR1 MGHDK, CDR2 SYGVNS. V lost 4 bases, J lost 3 bases, and 7 bases lay in between. The CDR3 totals 12 residues. CDR3 residues: CASSGGVYEQYF. The DNA of the CDR3 is TGTGCCAGCAGTGGGGGGGTCTACGAGCAGTACTTC.

This rearrangement joins TRBV4-1 to TRBJ1-2, with D possibly TRBD1 on 5 matching bases. Germline V lookup: CDR1 MGHRA, CDR2 YSYEKL. The CDR3 has 15 amino acids. Trimming removed 0 bases at V and 3 bases at J, with 11 bases between. CDR3 sequence reads: CASSQDGRGDYGYTF. CDR3 in DNA: TGCGCCAGCAGCCAAGATGGAAGGGGCGACTATGGCTACACCTTC.

The chain links TRBV28 to TRBJ2-7, with D unresolved. The V end was cut by 5 bases, the J end by 0 bases, with 8 bases between. CDR1 MDHEN and CDR2 SYDVKM come from the germline V gene. The CDR3 spans 13 residues. DNA for the CDR3: TGTGCCAGCAGTAGACTCATCTCCTACGAGCAGTACTTC. Amino acid sequence: CASSRLISYEQYF. The whole variable domain, filled in from reference TRBV28 and TRBJ2-7, reads DVKVTQSSRYLVKRTGEKVFLECVQDMDHENMFWYRQDPGLGLRLIYFSYDVKMKEKGDIPEGYSVSREKKERFSLILESASTNQTSMYLCASSRLISYEQYFGPGTRLTVT.

J is TRBJ2-1 and V is TRBV5-4; 7 bases are shared with TRBD2. With 0 bases clipped from V and 5 bases from J, the junction kept 5 bases outside the gene matches. Germline V gene data show CDR1 as SGHNT and CDR2 as YYREEE (reference sequence). The CDR3 has 15 residues. DNA for the CDR3: TGTGCCAGCAGCTTGGGCGGGGGTCCCCACAATGAGCAGTTCTTC. Amino acids: CASSLGGGPHNEQFF. The entire variable domain, with the rest obtained from reference TRBV5-4 and TRBJ2-1, is as follows: ETGVTQSPTHLIKTRGQQVTLRCSSQSGHNTVSWYQQALGQGPQFIFQYYREEENGRGNFPPRFSGLQFPNYSSELNVNALELDDSALYLCASSLGGGPHNEQFFGPGTRLTVL.

The V call is TRBV15, the J call TRBJ1-5, with D hard to call. CDR3 length equals 15 residues. The V gene's germline CDR1 is LNHNV and CDR2 YYDKDF (reference sequence). The ends were cut back, 0 bases at V and 2 bases at J, with 8 bases in the middle. The CDR3 here is CATSRDPRGNQPQHF. The DNA for the CDR3 is TGTGCCACCAGCAGAGATCCTCGGGGCAATCAGCCCCAGCATTTT.

J is TRBJ2-1 and V is TRBV24-1; possible D gene TRBD1, 5 bases. Germline V gene sequence: CDR1 KGHDR, CDR2 SFDVKD. V was clipped by 7 bases and J by 0 bases, with 12 bases between them. There are 15 residues in the CDR3. The CDR3 spells CATSEQGSSYNEQFF. The CDR3 DNA reads as TGTGCCACCAGCGAGCAGGGTTCCTCCTACAATGAGCAGTTCTTC.

The chain carries TRBV7-2 and TRBJ2-3; D is unresolved. Germline V lookup: CDR1 SGHTA, CDR2 FQGNSA. Trimming cost V 4 bases and J 0 bases, with 11 bases left between them. CDR3 length: 15 amino acids. The CDR3 loop reads CASSSLGYSTDTQYF. CDR3 nucleotides: TGTGCCAGCAGCTCCCTAGGTTATAGCACAGATACGCAGTATTTT.

V gene TRBV7-2 combines with J gene TRBJ2-3; D might be TRBD1 (6 bases). V shed 5 bases and J shed 4 bases, with 7 bases lying between them. This CDR3 region has 12 residues. Germline values: CDR1 SGHTA, CDR2 FQGNSA. Here the CDR3 reads CASSKGADTQYF. The CDR3 DNA sequence: TGTGCCAGCAGCAAGGGGGCAGATACGCAGTATTTT. Drawing the rest from reference TRBV7-2 and TRBJ2-3, the complete variable domain is GAGVSQSPSNKVTEKGKDVELRCDPISGHTALYWYRQSLGQGLEFLIYFQGNSAPDKSGLPSDRFSAERTGGSVSTLTIQRTQQEDSAVYLCASSKGADTQYFGPGTRLTVL.

The chain carries TRBV5-1 and TRBJ1-2; D possibly corresponds to TRBD1 (6 bases). Trimming removed 1 base from V and 8 bases from J, with 12 bases in between. CDR1 is SGHRS and CDR2 is YFSETQ in the germline V gene. The CDR3 loop spans 13 amino acids. The CDR3 region has the DNA TGCGCCAGCAGCTTGTATGGGGGCGGAGGCTACACCTTC. This translates into CASSLYGGGGYTF.

The chain links TRBV29-1 to TRBJ2-1; TRBD2 matches 10 bases. Germline values: CDR1 SQVTM, CDR2 ANQGSEA. The CDR3 runs 15 residues. Trimming removed 4 bases from V and 9 bases from J; junction bases left unmatched: 12. CDR3 region: CSVVRPSGRATEQFF. The CDR3 bases are TGCAGCGTTGTGAGGCCTAGCGGGAGAGCTACTGAGCAGTTCTTC.

This clone showed up just once. V usage is TRBV18 and J usage is TRBJ1-1; D gene ambiguous. The germline V gene encodes CDR1 KGHSH and CDR2 LQKENI. The length of the CDR3 is 17 residues. The V end was cut by 6 bases, the J end by 1 base, with 21 bases between. In DNA form, the CDR3 reads TGTGCCAGCTCGCGGGCAGCCCTGTCTAGCGGGAACACTGAAGCTTTCTTT. Translated: CASSRAALSSGNTEAFF.

The CDR3 sequence is CASSPGDRSYEQYF. The CDR3 DNA follows: TGCGCCAGCAGCCCAGGGGACAGGTCCTACGAGCAGTACTTC. The chain joins TRBV5-1 to TRBJ2-7; the match to TRBD1 covers 8 bases. This CDR3 is 14 amino acids long. Trimming at V came to 4 bases and at J to 1 base, leaving 4 bases not matched to a gene. Germline-derived CDR1 and CDR2 are SGHRS and YFSETQ. Combining the CDR3 with reference TRBV5-1 and TRBJ2-7 gives the whole variable domain KAGVTQTPRYLIKTRGQQVTLSCSPISGHRSVSWYQQTPGQGLQFLFEYFSETQRNKGNFPGRFSGRQFSNSRSEMNVSTLELGDSALYLCASSPGDRSYEQYFGPGTRLTVT.

On this clone: One end of the junction does not line up with germline, which may come from a read error. The chain joins TRBV7-7 to TRBJ2-3, with 10 bases lining up with TRBD1. The CDR3 covers 16 residues. In germline, CDR1 is SSHAT, CDR2 FNYEAQ (reference sequence). This CDR3 is CASSLSRDRGANTQYF. DNA of the CDR3: TGTGCTAGCAGCTTGTCCCGGGACAGGGGCGCAAATACGCAGTATTTT.

The chain recombines TRBV7-9 with TRBJ2-7; 10 bases match TRBD2. CDR1 is SEHNR and CDR2 is FQNEAQ in the germline V gene (reference sequence). This CDR3 comprises 16 residues. The V segment lost 1 base and the J segment 3 bases; nucleotides outside the gene matches: 6. Written as DNA, the CDR3 is TGTGCCAGCAGCTTAGGGCTAGCGGGGGACCACTACGAGCAGTACTTC. It specifies CASSLGLAGDHYEQYF.

The chain employs TRBV2 and TRBJ2-7, with a possible D match to TRBD1 (8 bases). This CDR3 has 15 amino acids. Germline lookup yields CDR1 SNHLY and CDR2 FYNNEI. V was pared by 6 bases and J by 1 base, with 16 bases between. The DNA of the CDR3 is TGTGCCAGCAGACCCGACAGGGGAGGGTCCTACGAGCAGTACTTC. Amino acids: CASRPDRGGSYEQYF.

The V call is TRBV7-2, the J call TRBJ2-2, with 7 bases that match TRBD1. The CDR3 consists of 15 residues. Trimming cost V 3 bases and J 5 bases; bases outside gene matches: 6. CDR1 and CDR2 (germline): SGHTA, FQGNSA. The CDR3 bases are TGTGCCAGCAGCTTTAAGACAGGGCGAACCGGGGAGCTGTTTTTT. Its translation: CASSFKTGRTGELFF.

This chain uses TRBV9 with TRBJ2-7, with 8 bases that match TRBD1. Germline CDR1 and CDR2: SGDLS and YYNGEE. Trimming cost V 1 base and J 0 bases; bases outside gene matches: 6. There are 16 residues in the CDR3. In nucleotides, the CDR3 is TGTGCCAGCAGCGTAAGTGGACAGGGTCCCTCCTACGAGCAGTACTTC. This gives the protein CASSVSGQGPSYEQYF.

The chain combines TRBV7-2 with TRBJ1-3, with D tentatively TRBD1 (5 bases). This CDR3 contains 16 residues. The ends were cut back, 5 bases at V and 0 bases at J, with 14 bases in the middle. Per germline, CDR1 SGHTA and CDR2 FQGNSA. DNA for the CDR3: TGTGCCAGCAGCGGGCGACAGTCCTTCTCTGGAAACACCATATATTTT. Translating it yields CASSGRQSFSGNTIYF.

The J gene is TRBJ2-7, the V gene TRBV9; tentatively, D is TRBD2 (5 bases). Deletions cut 0 bases from V and 3 bases from J, with 13 bases between. The CDR3 totals 15 residues. The germline CDR1 and CDR2 sequences are SGDLS and YYNGEE. CDR3 sequence reads: CASSVDGVAIYEQYF. CDR3 nucleotide sequence: TGTGCCAGCAGCGTAGACGGGGTCGCGATCTACGAGCAGTACTTC.

The V and J genes are TRBV7-2 and TRBJ1-2; no clear D gene. The CDR3 contains 13 residues. Germline V gene lookup returns CDR1 SGHTA and CDR2 FQGNSA. The V and J ends lost 1 base and 7 bases respectively, with 10 bases between them. Written as DNA, the CDR3 is TGTGCCAGCAGCTTAGACGGGAAGGTTGGCTACACCTTC. Encoded protein: CASSLDGKVGYTF.

V gene TRBV5-1 combines with J gene TRBJ1-6; TRBD1 matches 9 bases. The J segment lost 9 bases and the V segment lost 3 bases, leaving 7 bases of the junction unmatched. The CDR3 extends over 15 amino acids. Per the germline V gene, CDR1 is SGHRS and CDR2 is YFSETQ. Written as DNA, the CDR3 is TGCGCCAGCAGCTCGAGGGACAGGGAGGGTTCACCCCTCCACTTT. Its protein is CASSSRDREGSPLHF.

This chain joins TRBV5-1 and TRBJ1-6, with 8 bases that match TRBD1. Germline CDR1 SGHRS, CDR2 YFSETQ. There are 15 residues in the CDR3. V lost 4 bases to trimming and J lost 8 bases; unmatched junction nucleotides: 8. The DNA of the CDR3 is TGCGCCAGCAGCCCCCGGGACAGGTTTGATTCACCCCTCCACTTT. It specifies CASSPRDRFDSPLHF.

The V and J genes are TRBV28 and TRBJ1-2; TRBD1 might be the D (5 bases). Trimming removed 8 bases from V and 6 bases from J, with 16 bases in between. CDR3 length: 13 amino acids. CDR1 and CDR2 from the germline V gene are MDHEN and SYDVKM. The CDR3 reads CASLATGVDGYTF. CDR3 sequence (DNA): TGTGCCAGCCTTGCGACGGGGGTGGATGGCTACACCTTC.

The chain employs TRBV14 and TRBJ2-2; 9 nucleotides line up with TRBD1. Germline V lookup: CDR1 SGHDN, CDR2 FVKESK. V shed 4 bases, J shed 4 bases, and the junction held 4 bases outside the gene matches. This CDR3 spans 15 amino acids. As DNA, the CDR3 is TGTGCCAGCAGCCTCCGGGACAGGGTCACCGGGGAGCTGTTTTTT. It specifies CASSLRDRVTGELFF.

Here the CDR3 reads CASSLKFDSHSGNTIYF. CDR3 sequence (DNA): TGTGCCAGCAGCTTAAAATTTGACAGCCACTCTGGAAACACCATATATTTT. The genes are TRBV7-2 and TRBJ1-3; D might be TRBD1 (5 bases). CDR3 length: 17 amino acids. Germline lookup yields CDR1 SGHTA and CDR2 FQGNSA. V lost 2 bases, J lost 0 bases, and 14 bases lay in between.

This clone was picked up one time. The CDR3 DNA sequence: TGCGCCAGCAGCTTGATTAGCGTCCAAGAGACCCAGTACTTC. Its protein product is CASSLISVQETQYF. The V call is TRBV5-1, the J call TRBJ2-5; TRBD2 might be the D (5 bases). CDR1 is SGHRS, CDR2 YFSETQ, per germline. CDR3 size: 14 residues. V was trimmed by 1 base and J by 1 base, leaving 8 bases between them.